A selection of T cell receptor beta chains follows, all from one sample in a study of T cell repertoires in cytomegalovirus infection. TCRdb processed the reads anew with MiXCR; each CDR3 protein has one entry. In the table there are roughly 280,000 distinct CDR3 sequences, roughly an eighth of which are singletons. The sequenced sample was PBMCs. Receptor source: a human donor in good health (CMV status not recorded). Some clones in this sample may be carry-over from other donors' samples. CDR3s include the opening cysteine and the closing phenylalanine or tryptophan. A D gene is named only where the DNA matches it firmly. Part of the rows lack a size; the others show once, few, many or a class for expanded clones.

cdr3_length j_call v_call d_call clone_size cdr3_nt cdr3_aa
11 TRBJ2-5 TRBV20-1 - many TGCAGTGCCCGGGACCGGGAGACCCAGTACTTC CSARDRETQYF
16 TRBJ2-7 TRBV29-1 TRBD1 - TGCAGCGTTGAAGGGGGATCAGGGCAGGGGGCGGTTGAGCAGTACTTC CSVEGGSGQGAVEQYF
18 TRBJ1-1 TRBV6-6 - many TGTGCCAGCAGTTCTAGGGTAGGGCAGCAACTTCCGAACACTGAAGCTTTCTTT CASSSRVGQQLPNTEAFF
14 TRBJ1-1 TRBV6-4 TRBD1 few TGTGCCAGCAGTGTAGGACAGGGCGGAACTGAAGCTTTCTTT CASSVGQGGTEAFF
13 TRBJ2-3 TRBV6-2/TRBV6-3 - few TGTGCCAGCAGTCGTGACACCACAGATACGCAGTATTTT CASSRDTTDTQYF
14 TRBJ2-5 TRBV10-3 TRBD2 - TGTGCCATCAGTGACAGCGGGAATGGGGAGACCCAGTACTTC CAISDSGNGETQYF
13 TRBJ1-4 TRBV2 - - TGTGCCAGCACCCCGGAAGGCCCTGAAAAACTGTTTTTT CASTPEGPEKLFF
14 TRBJ2-7 TRBV20-1 - few TGCAGTGCTAGAGATCAGAGGCGCTCCTACGAGCAGTACTTC CSARDQRRSYEQYF
14 TRBJ2-5 TRBV20-1 - - TGCAGTGGTATTGACAGTACTAGGGGAGAGACCCAGTACTTC CSGIDSTRGETQYF
19 TRBJ2-7 TRBV5-1 TRBD2 - TGCGCCAGCAGCTGGAACTTACTAGCGGGGGGGCCTAGCTCCTACGAGCAGTACTTC CASSWNLLAGGPSSYEQYF
13 TRBJ2-7 TRBV14 - - TGTGCCAGCAGCCAAGGATTGGTGACCGAGCAGTACTTC CASSQGLVTEQYF
12 TRBJ2-1 TRBV29-1 - - TGCAGCGTTGTAGCCAGGTACAATGAGCAGTTCTTC CSVVARYNEQFF
13 TRBJ2-7 TRBV10-3 TRBD2 few TGTGCCATCGGGCGGGGGGATGCCTACGAGCAGTACTTC CAIGRGDAYEQYF
16 TRBJ2-1 TRBV20-1 - few TGCAGTGCTACGTCCCAGAGCAGGACCTCCTACAATGAGCAGTTCTTC CSATSQSRTSYNEQFF
13 TRBJ1-5 TRBV20-1 - many TGCAGTGCCCCAGGACAGACTAATCAGCCCCAGCATTTT CSAPGQTNQPQHF
14 TRBJ1-2 TRBV18 - - TGTGCCAGCTCACAGGACGGTACTAACTATGGCTACACCTTC CASSQDGTNYGYTF
12 TRBJ2-5 TRBV7-2 - many TGTGCCAGCAGCTTAGCGGGGGAGACCCAGTACTTC CASSLAGETQYF
12 TRBJ1-1 TRBV11-3 - - TGTGCCAGCAGCTTAGTTGGAGGTGAAGCTTTCTTT CASSLVGGEAFF
13 TRBJ2-7 TRBV7-9 - many TGTGCCAGCAGCGACTCTCTTCTGTACGAGCAGTACTTC CASSDSLLYEQYF
15 TRBJ2-5 TRBV28 TRBD1 few TGTGCCAGCAGAGATCGGACAGGAGCTCAAGAGACCCAGTACTTC CASRDRTGAQETQYF
14 TRBJ1-5 TRBV6-2/TRBV6-3 - - TGTGCCAGCAGTTACGGGGGTTACAATCAGCCCCAGCATTTT CASSYGGYNQPQHF
10 TRBJ1-5 TRBV29-1 - few TGCAGCGAGGGTTGTCAGCCCCAGCATTTT CSEGCQPQHF
15 TRBJ2-3 TRBV20-1 TRBD1 - TGCAGTGCTAGAACTCACAGGGGCGGCACAGATATGCAGTATTTT CSARTHRGGTDMQYF
15 TRBJ1-2 TRBV7-2 - many TGTGCCAGCAGCTTACGGGCCCCCGAAGGCTATGGCTACACCTTC CASSLRAPEGYGYTF
14 TRBJ1-1 TRBV7-9 - few TGTGCCAGCAGCTTAGTGTCGGGTAGCACTGAAGCTTTCTTT CASSLVSGSTEAFF
10 TRBJ2-5 TRBV29-1 - many TGCAGCGCCCTTGGAGAGACCCAGTACTTC CSALGETQYF
12 TRBJ1-5 TRBV7-2 - many TGTGCCAGCAGCCCTCCGAATCAGCCCCAGCATTTT CASSPPNQPQHF
12 TRBJ1-2 TRBV29-1 TRBD1 - TGCAGCGTTAGCAGGGGGCTGGGTGGCTACACCTTC CSVSRGLGGYTF
18 TRBJ1-6 TRBV7-2 - many TGTGCCAGCAGCTTAGCCGTTCGCGGGGATGGGTGGAATTCACCCCTCCACTTT CASSLAVRGDGWNSPLHF
15 TRBJ1-1 TRBV3-1 - few TGTGCCAGCAGCCAAAGGGGAGGGTTGGGCACTGAAGCTTTCTTT CASSQRGGLGTEAFF
20 TRBJ2-7 TRBV7-2 TRBD1 many TGTGCCAGCAGCTCGTACTTAATACCCTACAGGGGTCGCAATCTTTACGAGCAGTACTTC CASSSYLIPYRGRNLYEQYF
15 TRBJ1-6 TRBV6-2/TRBV6-3 - - TGTGCCAGCAGTTACTCGCGGGAAGAGAATTCACCCCTCCACTTT CASSYSREENSPLHF
11 TRBJ2-3 TRBV6-6 - few TGTGCCAGCGGAAGCACAGATACGCAGTATTTT CASGSTDTQYF
17 TRBJ2-1 TRBV20-1 - few TGCAGTGCTAGAGATTCTGGTTGGCAGAGCTCCTACAATGAGCAGTTCTTC CSARDSGWQSSYNEQFF
15 TRBJ2-2 TRBV27 - few TGTGCCAGCAGTCCGCGGGACCTAGACACCGGGGAGCTGTTTTTT CASSPRDLDTGELFF
14 TRBJ1-2 TRBV11-2 - few TGTGCCAGCAGCTTAGTCACAGGCACCTATGGCTACACCTTC CASSLVTGTYGYTF
15 TRBJ2-1 TRBV7-3 TRBD2 many TGTGCCAGCAGCTCAAGTGTGGGACTAGCGAGTGAGCAGTTCTTC CASSSSVGLASEQFF
12 TRBJ1-2 TRBV28 - many TGTGCCAGCATCGACAGGTTCTATGGCTACACCTTC CASIDRFYGYTF
13 TRBJ2-1 TRBV28 - many TGTGCCAGCAGTTTCAACAACAGAGATGAGCAGTTCTTC CASSFNNRDEQFF
15 TRBJ2-7 TRBV19 - - TGTGCCAGTAGTCCAAGCGGCGGGGTCTCCTACGAGCAGTACTTC CASSPSGGVSYEQYF
14 TRBJ2-7 TRBV14 TRBD1 many TGTGCCAGCAGCCGGGCCGGGACAGCCTACGAGCAGTACTTC CASSRAGTAYEQYF
18 TRBJ1-1 TRBV7-9 - many TGTGCCAGCAGCCCGAACATGATGGGGGGAAGGAACACTGGTGAAGCTTTCTTT CASSPNMMGGRNTGEAFF